This TCR beta chain originates from a study of early stage breast cancer tumors. Study-wide findings and caveats: Commonly generated sequences made up most enriched TCRB sequences shared between patients. Functional markers like CD4, CD8 and FOXP3 were missed in bulk sequencing.

The CDR3 has 17 residues. Looked up from germline, CDR1 is MDHEN and CDR2 is SYDVKM. The ends lost 7 bases at V and 1 base at J; junction bases unmatched: 13. Produced via immunoSEQ multiplex PCR; TCRdb's table is partial and in-frame only. The sample includes about 30,000 clones, roughly four fifths of them seen just once. Notes on this clone: The target antigen is unknown.

The sequenced material came from breast tumor tissue. The J gene is TRBJ2-4, the V gene TRBV28; 7 bases line up with TRBD1. The source is a person between 30 and 45 years old with breast cancer. The CDR3 here is CASNEGAEMGAKNIQYF. The CDR3, as DNA: TGTGCCAGCAATGAGGGGGCCGAGATGGGGGCCAAAAACATTCAGTACTTC. Filled out from reference TRBV28 and TRBJ2-4, the complete variable domain reads DVKVTQSSRYLVKRTGEKVFLECVQDMDHENMFWYRQDPGLGLRLIYFSYDVKMKEKGDIPEGYSVSREKKERFSLILESASTNQTSMYLCASNEGAEMGAKNIQYFGAGTRLSVL.